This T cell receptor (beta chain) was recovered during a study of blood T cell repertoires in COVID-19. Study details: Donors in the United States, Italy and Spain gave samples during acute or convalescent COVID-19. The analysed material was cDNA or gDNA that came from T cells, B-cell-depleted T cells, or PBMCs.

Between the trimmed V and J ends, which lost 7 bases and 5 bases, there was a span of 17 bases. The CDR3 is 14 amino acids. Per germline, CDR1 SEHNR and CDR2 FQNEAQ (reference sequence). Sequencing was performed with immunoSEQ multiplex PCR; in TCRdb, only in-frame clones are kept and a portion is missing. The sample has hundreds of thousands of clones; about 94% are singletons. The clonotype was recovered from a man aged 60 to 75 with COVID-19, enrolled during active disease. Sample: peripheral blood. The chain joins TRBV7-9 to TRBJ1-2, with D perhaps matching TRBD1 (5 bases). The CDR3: CASTTGGEAYGYTF. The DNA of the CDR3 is TGTGCCAGCACCACAGGAGGAGAGGCATATGGCTACACCTTC.